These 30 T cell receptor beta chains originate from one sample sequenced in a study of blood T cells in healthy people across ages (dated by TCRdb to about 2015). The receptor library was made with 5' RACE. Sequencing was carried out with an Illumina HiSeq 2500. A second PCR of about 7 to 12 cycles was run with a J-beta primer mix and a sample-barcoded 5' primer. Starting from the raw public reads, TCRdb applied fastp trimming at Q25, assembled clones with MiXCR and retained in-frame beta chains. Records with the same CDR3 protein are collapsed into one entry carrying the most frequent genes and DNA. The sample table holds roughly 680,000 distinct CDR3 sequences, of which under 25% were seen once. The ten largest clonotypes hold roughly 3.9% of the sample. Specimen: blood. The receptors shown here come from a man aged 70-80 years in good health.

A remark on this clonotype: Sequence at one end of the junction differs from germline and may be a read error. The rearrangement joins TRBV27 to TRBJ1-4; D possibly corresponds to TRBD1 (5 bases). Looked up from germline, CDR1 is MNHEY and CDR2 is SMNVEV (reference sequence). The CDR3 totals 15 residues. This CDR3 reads CASSHRQPTNERLFF. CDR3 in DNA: TGTGCCAGCAGTCACAGACAGCCAACTAATGAAAGACTGTTTTTT.

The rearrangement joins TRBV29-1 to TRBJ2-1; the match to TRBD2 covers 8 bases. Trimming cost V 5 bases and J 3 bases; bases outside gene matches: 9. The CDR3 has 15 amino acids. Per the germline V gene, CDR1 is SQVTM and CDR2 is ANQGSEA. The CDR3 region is CSVNDMSGSYNEQFF. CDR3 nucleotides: TGCAGCGTTAATGATATGAGCGGGAGCTACAATGAGCAGTTCTTC.

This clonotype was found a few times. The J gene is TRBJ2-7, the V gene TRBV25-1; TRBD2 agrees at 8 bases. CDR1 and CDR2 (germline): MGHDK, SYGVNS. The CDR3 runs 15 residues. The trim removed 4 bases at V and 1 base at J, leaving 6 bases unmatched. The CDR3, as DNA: TGTGCCAGCAGTGCCTCCGGGACTAGTTCCTACGAGCAGTACTTC. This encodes CASSASGTSSYEQYF.

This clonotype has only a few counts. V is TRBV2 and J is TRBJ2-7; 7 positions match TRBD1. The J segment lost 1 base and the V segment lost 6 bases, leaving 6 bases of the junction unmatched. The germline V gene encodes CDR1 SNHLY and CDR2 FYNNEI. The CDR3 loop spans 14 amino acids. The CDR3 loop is CASSDRDGSYEQYF. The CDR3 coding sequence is TGTGCCAGCAGCGACAGGGACGGATCCTACGAGCAGTACTTC.

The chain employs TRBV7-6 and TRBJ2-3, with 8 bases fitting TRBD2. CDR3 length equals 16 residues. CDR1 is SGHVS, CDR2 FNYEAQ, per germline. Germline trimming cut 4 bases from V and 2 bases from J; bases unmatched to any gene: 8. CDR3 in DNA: TGTGCCAGCAGCTCGCTTTTTAGCGGGAACACAGATACGCAGTATTTT. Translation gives CASSSLFSGNTDTQYF.

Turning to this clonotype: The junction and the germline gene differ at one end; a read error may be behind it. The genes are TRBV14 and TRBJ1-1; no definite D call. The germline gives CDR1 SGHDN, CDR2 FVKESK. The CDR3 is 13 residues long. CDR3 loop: CASSQDGPTRALF. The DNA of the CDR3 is TGTGCCAGCAGCCAAGATGGACCGACTCGGGCTCTCTTT.

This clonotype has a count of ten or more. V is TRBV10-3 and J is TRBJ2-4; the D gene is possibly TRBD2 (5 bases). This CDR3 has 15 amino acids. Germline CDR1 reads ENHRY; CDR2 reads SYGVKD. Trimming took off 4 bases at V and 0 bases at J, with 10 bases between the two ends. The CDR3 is CAISAGNLAKNIQYF. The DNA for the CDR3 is TGTGCCATCAGTGCGGGGAACCTAGCCAAAAACATTCAGTACTTC.

The CDR3 nucleotides are TGCGCCAGCAGCCCAGCGGGAACTTTCGAGCAGTTCTTC. Its protein is CASSPAGTFEQFF. The chain carries TRBV5-1 and TRBJ2-5; 7 bases line up with TRBD2. The assigned J gene may be wrong: the sequence end matches TRBJ2-1 better. Germline V gene data show CDR1 as SGHRS and CDR2 as YFSETQ. This CDR3 is built from 13 residues.

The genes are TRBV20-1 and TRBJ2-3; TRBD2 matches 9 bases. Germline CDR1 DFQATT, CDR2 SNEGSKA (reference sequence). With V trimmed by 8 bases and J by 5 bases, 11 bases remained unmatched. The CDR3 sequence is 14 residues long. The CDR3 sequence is CSPEGAGGLDTQYF. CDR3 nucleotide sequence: TGCAGTCCCGAGGGCGCGGGAGGGTTAGATACGCAGTATTTT.

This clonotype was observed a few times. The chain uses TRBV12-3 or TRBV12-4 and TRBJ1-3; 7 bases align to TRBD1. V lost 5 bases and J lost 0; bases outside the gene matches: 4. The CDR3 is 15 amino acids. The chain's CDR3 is CASSTGTASGNTIYF. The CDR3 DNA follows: TGTGCCAGCAGTACCGGGACAGCCTCTGGAAACACCATATATTTT.

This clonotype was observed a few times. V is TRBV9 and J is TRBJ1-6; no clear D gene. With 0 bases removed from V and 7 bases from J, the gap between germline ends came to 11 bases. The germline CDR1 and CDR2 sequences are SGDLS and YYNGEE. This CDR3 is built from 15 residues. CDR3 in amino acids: CASSVVGQKNSPLHF. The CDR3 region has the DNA TGTGCCAGCAGCGTAGTCGGGCAGAAAAATTCACCCCTCCACTTT.

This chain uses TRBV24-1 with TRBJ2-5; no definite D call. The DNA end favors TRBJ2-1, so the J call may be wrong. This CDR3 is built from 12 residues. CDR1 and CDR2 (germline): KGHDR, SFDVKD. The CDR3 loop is CATSDSGREQFF. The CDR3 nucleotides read TGTGCCACCAGTGATTCCGGAAGAGAGCAGTTCTTC.

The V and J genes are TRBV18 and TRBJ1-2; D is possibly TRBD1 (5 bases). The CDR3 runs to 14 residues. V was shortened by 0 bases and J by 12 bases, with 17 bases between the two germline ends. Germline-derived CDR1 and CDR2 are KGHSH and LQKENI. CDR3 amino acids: CASSPPGVPQGHTF. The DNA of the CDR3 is TGTGCCAGCTCACCACCAGGGGTACCTCAAGGCCACACCTTC.

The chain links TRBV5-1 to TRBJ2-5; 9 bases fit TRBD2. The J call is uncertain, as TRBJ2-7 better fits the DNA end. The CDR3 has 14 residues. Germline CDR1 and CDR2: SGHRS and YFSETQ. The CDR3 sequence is CAELRLAVVDEQYF. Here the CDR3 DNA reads TGCGCCGAACTCAGACTAGCGGTGGTTGACGAGCAGTACTTC.

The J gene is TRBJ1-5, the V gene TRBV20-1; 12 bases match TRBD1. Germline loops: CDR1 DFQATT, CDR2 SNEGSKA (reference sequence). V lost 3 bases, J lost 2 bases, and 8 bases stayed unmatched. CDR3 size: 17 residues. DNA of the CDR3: TGCAGTGCTAGGGCAGGCGGGACAGGGGGCGGCAATCAGCCCCAGCATTTT. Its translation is CSARAGGTGGGNQPQHF.

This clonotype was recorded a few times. The CDR3 bases are TGTGCCATCAGTGAGAGGGGGAGCCCTTACGAGCAGTACTTC. As protein: CAISERGSPYEQYF. This chain connects TRBV10-3 to TRBJ2-7, with TRBD1 as a possible D gene (6 bases). The CDR3 loop spans 14 amino acids. Germline V gene lookup returns CDR1 ENHRY and CDR2 SYGVKD. V lost 2 bases to trimming and J lost 4 bases, with 12 bases between them.

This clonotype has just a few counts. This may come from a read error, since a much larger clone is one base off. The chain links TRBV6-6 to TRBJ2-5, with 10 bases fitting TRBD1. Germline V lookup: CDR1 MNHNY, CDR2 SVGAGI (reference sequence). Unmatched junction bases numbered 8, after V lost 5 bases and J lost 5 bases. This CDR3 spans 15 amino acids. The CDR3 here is CASSKPGQGLETQYF. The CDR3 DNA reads TGTGCCAGCAGTAAGCCGGGACAGGGGCTGGAGACCCAGTACTTC.

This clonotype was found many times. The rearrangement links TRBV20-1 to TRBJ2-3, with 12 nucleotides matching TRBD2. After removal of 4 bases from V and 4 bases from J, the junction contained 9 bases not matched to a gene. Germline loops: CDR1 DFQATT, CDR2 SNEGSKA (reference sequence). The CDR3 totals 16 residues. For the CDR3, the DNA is TGCAGTGCTACGAAGCTAGCGGGAGGGCCTCCAGATACGCAGTATTTT. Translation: CSATKLAGGPPDTQYF.

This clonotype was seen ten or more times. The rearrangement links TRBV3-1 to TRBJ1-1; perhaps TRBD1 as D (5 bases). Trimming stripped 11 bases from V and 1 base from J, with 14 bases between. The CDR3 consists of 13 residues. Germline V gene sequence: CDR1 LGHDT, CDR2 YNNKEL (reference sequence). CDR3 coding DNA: TGTGCCCCTGGCAGGGTGCCGAACACTGAAGCTTTCTTT. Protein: CAPGRVPNTEAFF.

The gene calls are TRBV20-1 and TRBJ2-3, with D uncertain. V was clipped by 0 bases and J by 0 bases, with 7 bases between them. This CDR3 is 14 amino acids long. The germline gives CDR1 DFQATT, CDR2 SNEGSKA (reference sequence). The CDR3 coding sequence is TGCAGTGCTAGAGATCAAGCTAGCACAGATACGCAGTATTTT. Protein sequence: CSARDQASTDTQYF.

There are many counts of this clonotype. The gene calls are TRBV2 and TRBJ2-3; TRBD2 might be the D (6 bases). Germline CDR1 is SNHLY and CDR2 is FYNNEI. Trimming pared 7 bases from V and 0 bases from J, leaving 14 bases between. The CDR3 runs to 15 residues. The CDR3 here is CASIRREASTDTQYF. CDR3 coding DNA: TGTGCCAGCATTCGGAGGGAGGCTAGCACAGATACGCAGTATTTT.

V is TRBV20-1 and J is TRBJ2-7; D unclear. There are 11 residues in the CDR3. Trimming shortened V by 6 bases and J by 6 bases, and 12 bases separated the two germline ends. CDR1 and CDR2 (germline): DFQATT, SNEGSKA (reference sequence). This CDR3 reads CSARYPLEQYF. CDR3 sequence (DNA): TGCAGTGCCAGATATCCCCTCGAGCAGTACTTC.

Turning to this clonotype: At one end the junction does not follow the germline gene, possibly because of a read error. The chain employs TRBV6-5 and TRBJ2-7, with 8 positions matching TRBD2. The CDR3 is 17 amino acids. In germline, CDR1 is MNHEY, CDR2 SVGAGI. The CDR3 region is CAGSYFPAGVSSYEQYF. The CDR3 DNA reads TGTGCCGGCAGTTACTTCCCAGCGGGAGTTAGTTCCTACGAGCAGTACTTC.

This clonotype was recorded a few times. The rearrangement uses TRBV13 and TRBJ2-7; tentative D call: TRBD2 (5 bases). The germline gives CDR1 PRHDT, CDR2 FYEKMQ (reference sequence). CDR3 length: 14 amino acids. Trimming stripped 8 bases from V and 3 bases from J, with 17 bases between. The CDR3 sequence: CASGDREFFYEQYF. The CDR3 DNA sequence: TGTGCCAGCGGGGATCGGGAATTTTTCTACGAGCAGTACTTC.

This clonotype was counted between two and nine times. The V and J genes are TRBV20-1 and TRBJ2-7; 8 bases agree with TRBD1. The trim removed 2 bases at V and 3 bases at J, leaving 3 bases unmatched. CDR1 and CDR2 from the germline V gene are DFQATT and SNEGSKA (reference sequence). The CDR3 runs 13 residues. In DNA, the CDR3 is TGCAGTGCTAGAACAGGGGGATTCTACGAGCAGTACTTC. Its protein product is CSARTGGFYEQYF.

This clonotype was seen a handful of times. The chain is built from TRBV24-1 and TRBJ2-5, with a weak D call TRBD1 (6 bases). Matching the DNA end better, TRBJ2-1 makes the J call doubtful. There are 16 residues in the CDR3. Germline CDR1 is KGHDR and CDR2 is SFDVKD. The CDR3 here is CATSDGTGLERHEQFF. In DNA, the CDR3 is TGTGCCACCAGTGATGGAACAGGGCTAGAGCGTCATGAGCAGTTCTTC.

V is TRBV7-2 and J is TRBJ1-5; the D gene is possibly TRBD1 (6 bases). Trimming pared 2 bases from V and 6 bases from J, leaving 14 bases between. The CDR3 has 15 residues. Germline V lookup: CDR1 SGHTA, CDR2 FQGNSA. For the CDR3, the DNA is TGTGCCAGCAGCTTAACGATAGGGGGGCCTCAGCCCCAGCATTTT. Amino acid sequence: CASSLTIGGPQPQHF.

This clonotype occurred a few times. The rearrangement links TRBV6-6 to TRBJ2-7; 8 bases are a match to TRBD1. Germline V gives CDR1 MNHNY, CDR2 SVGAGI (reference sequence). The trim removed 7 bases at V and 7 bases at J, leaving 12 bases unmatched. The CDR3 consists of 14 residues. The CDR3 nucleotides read TGTGCCAGCATCGACGGGACAGGCCTTGTAGAGCAGTACTTC. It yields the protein CASIDGTGLVEQYF.

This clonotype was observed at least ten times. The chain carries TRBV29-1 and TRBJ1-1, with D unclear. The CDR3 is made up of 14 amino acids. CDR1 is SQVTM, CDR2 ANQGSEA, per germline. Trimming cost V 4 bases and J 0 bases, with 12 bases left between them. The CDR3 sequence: CSVAGPLMNTEAFF. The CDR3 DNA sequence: TGCAGCGTTGCAGGACCCCTGATGAACACTGAAGCTTTCTTT.

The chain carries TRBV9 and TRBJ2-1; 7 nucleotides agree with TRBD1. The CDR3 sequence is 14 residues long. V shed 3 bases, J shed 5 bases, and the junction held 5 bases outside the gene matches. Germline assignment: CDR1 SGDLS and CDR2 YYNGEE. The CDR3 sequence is CASSAPGTDNEQFF. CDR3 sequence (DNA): TGTGCCAGCAGCGCCCCCGGGACAGACAATGAGCAGTTCTTC.